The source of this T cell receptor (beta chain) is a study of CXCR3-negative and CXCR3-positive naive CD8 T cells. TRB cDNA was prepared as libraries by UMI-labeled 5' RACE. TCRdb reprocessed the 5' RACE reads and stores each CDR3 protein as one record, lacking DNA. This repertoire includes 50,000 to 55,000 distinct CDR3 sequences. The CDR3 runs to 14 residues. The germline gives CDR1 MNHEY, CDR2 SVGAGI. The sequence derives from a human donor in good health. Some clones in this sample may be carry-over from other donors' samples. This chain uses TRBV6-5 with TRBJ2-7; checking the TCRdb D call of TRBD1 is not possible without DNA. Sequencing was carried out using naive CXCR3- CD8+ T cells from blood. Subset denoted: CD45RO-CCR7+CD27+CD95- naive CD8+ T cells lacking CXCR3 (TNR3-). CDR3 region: CASSRRGLAYEQYF.